The rows below give T cell receptor beta chains drawn from one sample of a study of cytomegalovirus exposure and HLA in healthy donors. Assay: immunoSEQ multiplex PCR; the TCRdb copy retains only in-frame clones and omits some. The data contain over 150,000 clones, roughly 80% of them seen just once; the ten biggest clones take up 1.9%. Sequenced: PBMCs. Receptor source: a human donor in good health. Each CDR3 is given with its conserved first and last residue. The order of the fields is D gene, J gene, V gene, clone size, CDR3 protein, CDR3 DNA. A D gene is named only where the DNA matches it firmly. Not every row has a clone size; where given, it reads once, few, many or a size class.

>NA|TRBJ1-1|TRBV9|NA
CASSVTAGMNTEAFF
TGTGCCAGCAGCGTCACGGCAGGGATGAACACTGAAGCTTTCTTT
>NA|TRBJ2-7|TRBV7-2|NA
CASRHEGTSYEQYF
TGTGCCAGCAGACATGAGGGCACTTCCTACGAGCAGTACTTC
>TRBD1|TRBJ2-1|TRBV4-3|NA
CASSQSRTGSNEQFF
TGCGCCAGCAGCCAATCCAGGACAGGTTCCAATGAGCAGTTCTTC
>NA|TRBJ2-5|TRBV6-5|NA
CASSNRGGYQETQYF
TGTGCCAGCAGCAACAGGGGAGGCTACCAAGAGACCCAGTACTTC
>NA|TRBJ1-4|TRBV6-5|NA
CASSRHNREKLFF
TGTGCCAGCAGTCGACATAACAGGGAAAAACTGTTTTTT
>NA|TRBJ1-1|TRBV12-5|NA
CASGSPGGAETEAFF
TGTGCTAGTGGTTCCCCGGGAGGGGCCGAGACTGAAGCTTTCTTT
>NA|TRBJ1-2|TRBV6-1|NA
CASSEAVGTNYGYTF
TGTGCCAGCAGTGAAGCGGTCGGGACAAACTATGGCTACACCTTC
>TRBD1|TRBJ1-6|TRBV10-3|NA
CAISGTGRNSPLHF
TGTGCCATCAGCGGGACAGGGAGGAATTCACCCCTCCACTTT
>TRBD2|TRBJ2-7|TRBV19|NA
CASSVQTSGPLEQYF
TGTGCCAGTAGTGTGCAGACTAGCGGACCCTTGGAGCAGTACTTC
>NA|TRBJ1-5|TRBV6-1|NA
CASSDLRGSNQPQHF
TGTGCCAGCAGTGACCTCAGGGGTAGCAATCAGCCCCAGCATTTT
>NA|TRBJ1-1|TRBV4-1|once
CASSQFPRSTEAFF
TGCGCCAGCAGCCAATTCCCAAGGAGCACTGAAGCTTTCTTT
>NA|TRBJ2-3|TRBV7-2|once
CASSLGGGGGVSYTQYF
TGTGCCAGCAGCTTAGGTGGGGGCGGAGGAGTCTCATATACGCAGTATTTT
>NA|TRBJ2-1|TRBV6-5|NA
CASSYLDGGREEFF
TGTGCCAGCAGTTATTTGGACGGGGGTCGAGAAGAGTTCTTC
>NA|TRBJ1-2|TRBV11-2|NA
CASSPWDNGYGYTF
TGTGCCAGCAGCCCCTGGGACAACGGCTATGGCTACACCTTC
>TRBD1|TRBJ2-7|TRBV4-2|NA
CASSQVETGARSPRQYEQYF
TGTGCCAGCAGCCAAGTCGAGACAGGGGCGCGATCCCCCCGACAGTACGAGCAGTACTTC
>TRBD1|TRBJ2-1|TRBV5-1|NA
CASSGQGPYNEQFF
TGCGCCAGCAGCGGACAGGGGCCATACAATGAGCAGTTCTTC
>TRBD1|TRBJ2-2|TRBV5-1|once
CASSFGDRDPNTGELFF
TGCGCCAGCAGCTTCGGGGACAGGGATCCGAACACCGGGGAGCTGTTTTTT
>NA|TRBJ1-4|TRBV21-1|NA
CATLEEGQNEKLFF
TGTGCCACCTTGGAGGAGGGGCAGAATGAAAAACTGTTTTTT
>NA|TRBJ1-1|TRBV15|NA
CATSRDRESTEAFF
TGTGCCACCAGCAGAGATCGAGAGAGCACTGAAGCTTTCTTT
>TRBD1|TRBJ1-1|TRBV7-9|NA
CASSSQGNLNTEAFF
TGTGCCAGCAGCTCACAGGGGAACCTGAACACTGAAGCTTTCTTT
>NA|TRBJ1-1|TRBV19|once
CASRSEGTEAFF
TGTGCCAGTAGGTCCGAGGGTACTGAAGCTTTCTTT
>TRBD1|TRBJ1-3|TRBV4-1|NA
CASSPITGASGNTIYF
TGCGCCAGCAGCCCCATCACAGGGGCAAGTGGAAACACCATATATTTT
>TRBD2|TRBJ2-1|TRBV19|NA
CASASSGYNEQFF
TGTGCCAGTGCGAGTAGCGGGTACAATGAGCAGTTCTTC
>TRBD1|TRBJ1-5|TRBV5-6|NA
CASSFTGGINQPQHF
TGTGCCAGCAGCTTCACAGGGGGTATCAATCAGCCCCAGCATTTT
>NA|TRBJ2-1|TRBV9|NA
CASSVDLAEQFF
TGTGCCAGCAGCGTAGATCTAGCGGAGCAGTTCTTC
>TRBD1|TRBJ1-4|TRBV4-1|few
CASSQEGTALPTNEKLFF
TGCGCCAGCAGCCAAGAAGGGACAGCCCTCCCAACTAATGAAAAACTGTTTTTT
>NA|TRBJ1-3|TRBV19|NA
CASSQMAVSRSGNTIYF
TGTGCCAGTAGTCAAATGGCTGTATCCCGCTCTGGAAACACCATATATTTT
>TRBD1|TRBJ1-4|TRBV7-9|NA
CASNITGVNEKLFF
TGTGCCAGCAACATTACAGGGGTGAATGAAAAACTGTTTTTT
>NA|TRBJ1-6|TRBV11-3|NA
CASSVATGWGSPLHF
TGTGCCAGCAGCGTAGCCACAGGGTGGGGTTCACCCCTCCACTTT
>NA|TRBJ2-3|TRBV7-7|NA
CASSLTSISTDTQYF
TGTGCTAGCAGCCTCACTAGCATTAGCACAGATACGCAGTATTTT
>TRBD1|TRBJ1-1|TRBV7-6|NA
CASSLGPGTGSIQNTEAFF
TGTGCCAGCAGCTTAGGCCCCGGGACAGGGAGTATTCAGAACACTGAAGCTTTCTTT
>NA|TRBJ1-5|TRBV7-9|NA
CASSPGGREPQHF
TGTGCCAGCAGCCCAGGAGGTAGGGAGCCCCAGCATTTT
>TRBD2|TRBJ2-5|TRBV5-1|NA
CASSLGTSGGQETQYF
TGCGCCAGCAGCTTGGGGACTAGCGGGGGCCAAGAGACCCAGTACTTC
>NA|TRBJ2-5|TRBV2|NA
CGGSQETQYF
TGTGGAGGCAGCCAAGAGACCCAGTACTTC
>NA|TRBJ2-1|TRBV6-1|NA
CASSELTYSGGRWVEQFF
TGTGCCAGCAGTGAATTAACTTATTCGGGGGGCCGATGGGTAGAGCAGTTCTTC
>TRBD1|TRBJ2-7|TRBV4-3|NA
CASSRQPYTDRAGGEQYF
TGCGCCAGCAGCCGACAACCTTACACCGACAGGGCGGGCGGCGAGCAGTACTTC
>TRBD1|TRBJ2-3|TRBV9|NA
CASSPQQGARVDTQYF
TGTGCCAGCAGCCCCCAACAGGGGGCGAGGGTAGATACGCAGTATTTT